The present entry profiles one T cell receptor beta chain with its context. TCRdb's copy holds only in-frame clones and misses some; the assay was immunoSEQ multiplex PCR. The table lists roughly 89,000 clones, roughly nine tenths of them singletons. This entry is derived from a study of control samples from healthy donors and cancer patients. With 1 base removed from V and 10 bases from J, the gap between germline ends came to 8 bases. CDR3 length equals 12 residues. The germline V gene has CDR1 SGHTA and CDR2 FQGNSA. The sample comprised blood. The chain recombines TRBV7-2 with TRBJ2-1; D gene unclear. This clonotype originated in a man in his fifties or sixties in good health. The DNA of the CDR3 is TGTGCCAGCAGCTTAGGTGTATCCGAGCAGTTCTTC. It is translated as CASSLGVSEQFF.